What follows are 30 T cell receptor beta chains derived from one specimen sequenced in a study of T-cell memory formation after mild COVID-19. TCRdb itself ran the 5' RACE reads through MiXCR, one entry per CDR3 protein. Among approximately 42,000 distinct CDR3 sequences listed, 6% to 8.5% were seen once. Sequenced input: PBMCs or a T cell subset sorted from them (not recorded which). These receptors were obtained from an adult who had mild COVID-19 (a few samples of this study predate the infection). Cell type and time point are not known.

The genes are TRBV6-2 or TRBV6-3 and TRBJ2-1; a weak D match, TRBD1 (6 bases). Trimming removed 4 bases from V and 1 base from J, with 11 bases in between. The CDR3 extends over 15 amino acids. Germline CDR1 reads MNHEY; CDR2 reads SVGEGT. The CDR3 DNA follows: TGTGCCAGCAGTTCCACAGGGCGTTCCTACAATGAGCAGTTCTTC. Translating it yields CASSSTGRSYNEQFF.

The rearrangement uses TRBV27 and TRBJ1-1, with 8 bases that match TRBD1. Germline trimming cut 4 bases from V and 14 bases from J; bases unmatched to any gene: 9. There are 12 residues in the CDR3. Germline V gives CDR1 MNHEY, CDR2 SMNVEV (reference sequence). In nucleotides, the CDR3 is TGTGCCAGCAGTTCTATCGGACAGGGAGGGTTCTTT. It codes for CASSSIGQGGFF.

This clonotype came up a few times. The V and J genes are TRBV12-3 or TRBV12-4 and TRBJ1-5; no definite D call. V shed 6 bases and J shed 0 bases, with 12 bases lying between them. The CDR3 consists of 15 residues. Here the CDR3 reads CASSDQAASNQPQHF. The CDR3 DNA follows: TGTGCCAGCAGCGACCAGGCTGCTAGCAATCAGCCCCAGCATTTT.

This clonotype was recorded many times. The chain links TRBV10-3 to TRBJ2-1, with 7 bases identical to TRBD1. V dropped 6 bases and J dropped 7; count of bases not matched to a gene: 9. This CDR3 has 14 residues. Germline lookup yields CDR1 ENHRY and CDR2 SYGVKD. Written as DNA, the CDR3 is TGTGCCATCAGCCGGGACAGTATGGTAAATGAGCAGTTCTTC. Encoded protein: CAISRDSMVNEQFF.

This clonotype was detected ten times or more. This rearrangement joins TRBV9 to TRBJ1-2; tentative D call: TRBD1 (6 bases). CDR3 length: 14 residues. Germline CDR1 SGDLS, CDR2 YYNGEE. With 0 bases removed from V and 8 bases from J, the gap between germline ends came to 14 bases. The CDR3 sequence: CASSVEDSRFGYTF. The CDR3 DNA sequence: TGTGCCAGCAGCGTAGAGGACAGTCGTTTCGGCTACACCTTC.

This rearrangement joins TRBV6-5 to TRBJ2-6; tentative D call: TRBD1 (5 bases). Trimming shortened V by 5 bases and J by 0 bases, and 8 bases separated the two germline ends. The CDR3 contains 15 residues. From germline, CDR1 is MNHEY and CDR2 SVGAGI. DNA for the CDR3: TGTGCCAGCAGTCCTAGGGGCTCTGGGGCCAACGTCCTGACTTTC. Protein sequence: CASSPRGSGANVLTF.

This clonotype was recorded a few times. This rearrangement joins TRBV20-1 to TRBJ2-5; 10 bases align to TRBD1. The J segment lost 5 bases and the V segment lost 4 bases, leaving 1 base of the junction unmatched. The CDR3 consists of 12 residues. Germline loops: CDR1 DFQATT, CDR2 SNEGSKA (reference sequence). DNA of the CDR3: TGCAGTGCTACGGACAGGGGGGAGACCCAGTACTTC. Translated: CSATDRGETQYF.

This clonotype was counted at least ten times. The chain uses TRBV4-1 and TRBJ2-1, with 9 bases identical to TRBD1. Germline V gene data show CDR1 as MGHRA and CDR2 as YSYEKL. The CDR3 is 16 amino acids. After removal of 0 bases from V and 3 bases from J, the junction contained 3 bases not matched to a gene. CDR3: CASSQETGGYYNEQFF. The DNA for the CDR3 is TGCGCCAGCAGCCAAGAGACAGGGGGTTACTACAATGAGCAGTTCTTC.

The CDR3 sequence is CASSTSRATNTGELFF. The CDR3 region has the DNA TGTGCCAGCAGTACATCTAGGGCGACCAACACCGGGGAGCTGTTTTTT. The J gene is TRBJ2-2, the V gene TRBV6-6, with D hard to call. The CDR3 loop spans 16 amino acids. Trimming pared 5 bases from V and 2 bases from J, leaving 15 bases between. Germline CDR1 reads MNHNY; CDR2 reads SVGAGI (reference sequence).

There are many counts of this clonotype. This rearrangement joins TRBV7-6 to TRBJ1-1, with 9 bases aligning to TRBD1. Per germline, CDR1 SGHVS and CDR2 FNYEAQ. V was clipped by 5 bases and J by 1 base; unmatched bases: 8. The CDR3 is 16 amino acids. CDR3 sequence: CASSPGQGFTNTEAFF. In nucleotides, the CDR3 is TGTGCCAGCAGCCCCGGACAGGGGTTCACGAACACTGAAGCTTTCTTT.

This clonotype was counted many times. The chain couples TRBV12-3 or TRBV12-4 to TRBJ2-5; D assignment may be TRBD1 or TRBD2 (5 bases each). This CDR3 spans 15 amino acids. With 4 bases removed from V and 5 bases from J, the gap between germline ends came to 17 bases. The chain's CDR3 is CASSSGTPGVETQYF. The CDR3 nucleotides are TGTGCCAGCAGTTCCGGGACCCCGGGCGTGGAGACCCAGTACTTC.

V gene TRBV5-1 combines with J gene TRBJ2-7; possibly TRBD2 for D (7 bases). This CDR3 is built from 14 residues. Trimming left V 2 bases short and J 5 bases short, with 14 bases between. Germline V gene data show CDR1 as SGHRS and CDR2 as YFSETQ. The DNA of the CDR3 is TGCGCCAGCAGCTTAGGGGGGGGTTGGAACGAGCAGTACTTC. Residues: CASSLGGGWNEQYF.

This clonotype was seen more than once but under ten times. The rearrangement joins TRBV12-3 or TRBV12-4 to TRBJ2-1, with TRBD2 matching over 10 bases. The CDR3 sequence is 18 residues long. The V segment lost 3 bases and the J segment 4 bases; nucleotides outside the gene matches: 12. The CDR3, as DNA: TGTGCCAGCAGTTTGTACTACTGGCTAGCGGGGGTTTACAATGAGCAGTTCTTC. This sequence encodes CASSLYYWLAGVYNEQFF.

This clonotype was found a few times. V usage is TRBV18 and J usage is TRBJ1-2; 7 nucleotides agree with TRBD1. V trimming: 3 bases; J trimming: 3 bases; junction bases outside the gene matches: 4. Germline assignment: CDR1 KGHSH and CDR2 LQKENI. There are 14 residues in the CDR3. This CDR3 reads CASSPRTGDYGYTF. CDR3 nucleotides: TGTGCCAGCTCACCCCGGACAGGAGACTATGGCTACACCTTC.

This clonotype has at least ten counts. The chain links TRBV20-1 to TRBJ1-1, with D possibly being TRBD1 (5 bases). V lost 6 bases, J lost 2 bases, and 25 bases lay in between. Per germline, CDR1 DFQATT and CDR2 SNEGSKA (reference sequence). The CDR3 spans 17 residues. The CDR3 is CSAFRGRLTLINTEAFF. The CDR3 region has the DNA TGCAGTGCCTTCCGGGGCCGACTTACCTTAATAAACACTGAAGCTTTCTTT.

This chain joins TRBV12-3 or TRBV12-4 and TRBJ1-5, with 9 bases that match TRBD1. This CDR3 contains 15 residues. V lost 4 bases and J lost 0; bases outside the gene matches: 1. The CDR3 loop is CASSWGQGSNQPQHF. The DNA of the CDR3 is TGTGCCAGCAGTTGGGGACAGGGTAGCAATCAGCCCCAGCATTTT.

The V call is TRBV5-1, the J call TRBJ2-6; D might be TRBD1 (5 bases). The germline V gene has CDR1 SGHRS and CDR2 YFSETQ. This CDR3 comprises 15 residues. V dropped 7 bases and J dropped 1 base, with 12 bases sitting between them. The CDR3 spells CASRTTASGANVLTF. For the CDR3, the DNA is TGCGCCAGCCGGACGACAGCGTCTGGGGCCAACGTCCTGACTTTC. Full variable domain (rest looked up from reference TRBV5-1 and TRBJ2-6): KAGVTQTPRYLIKTRGQQVTLSCSPISGHRSVSWYQQTPGQGLQFLFEYFSETQRNKGNFPGRFSGRQFSNSRSEMNVSTLELGDSALYLCASRTTASGANVLTFGAGSRLTVL.

The chain couples TRBV4-2 to TRBJ2-1, with D maybe TRBD1 (5 bases). The V gene's germline CDR1 is LGHNA and CDR2 YNFKEQ. Trimming left V 4 bases short and J 4 bases short, with 17 bases between. This CDR3 is built from 16 residues. CDR3 region: CASSPKVLQEYNEQFF. Written as DNA, the CDR3 is TGTGCCAGCAGCCCGAAGGTGTTACAGGAGTACAATGAGCAGTTCTTC.

The chain joins TRBV7-8 to TRBJ2-5; unclear D gene. The CDR3 is 14 amino acids. The germline V gene has CDR1 SGHVS and CDR2 FQNEAQ. V was cut by 3 bases and J by 1 base, with 9 bases left in between. CDR3 sequence: CASSFRFLQETQYF. CDR3 in DNA: TGTGCCAGCAGCTTCAGGTTCCTCCAAGAGACCCAGTACTTC.

This clonotype was seen a few times. V gene TRBV24-1 combines with J gene TRBJ1-1; D remains unclear. V shed 4 bases and J shed 5 bases, with 7 bases lying between them. Per the germline V gene, CDR1 is KGHDR and CDR2 is SFDVKD. This CDR3 contains 12 residues. CDR3 DNA: TGTGCCACCAGTGACGCAGGAACTGAAGCTTTCTTT. Protein sequence: CATSDAGTEAFF.

V gene TRBV2 combines with J gene TRBJ2-2, with D possibly matching TRBD2 (6 bases). Germline loops: CDR1 SNHLY, CDR2 FYNNEI. V dropped 8 bases and J dropped 0 bases, with 13 bases sitting between them. The CDR3 covers 15 residues. The DNA of the CDR3 is TGTGCCAGCCGGGGGACTGGAGCGAACACCGGGGAGCTGTTTTTT. Translated, it gives CASRGTGANTGELFF.

A few counts support this clonotype. The gene calls are TRBV7-3 and TRBJ1-1; the D gene is possibly TRBD1 (6 bases). The CDR3 runs to 18 residues. Between the trimmed V and J ends, which lost 5 bases and 2 bases, there was a span of 24 bases. Germline values: CDR1 SGHTA, CDR2 FQGTGA. The CDR3, as DNA: TGTGCCAGCAGCCCCACCGGAGGACGGACAGTACTTAACACTGAAGCTTTCTTT. Its protein is CASSPTGGRTVLNTEAFF.

The chain uses TRBV21-1 and TRBJ2-5; the table's D call TRBD1 went unverified against the DNA. TRBV21-1 is a known pseudogene. The CDR3 is made up of 17 amino acids. This chain's CDR3 is CASSRLRDRGVGETQYF. The CDR3 DNA reads as TGTGCCAGCAGCAGGCTCCGGGACAGGGGTGTTGGAGAGACCCAGTACTTC.

This clonotype has ten or more counts. This chain joins TRBV20-1 and TRBJ2-4; D unclear. The CDR3 spans 17 residues. Germline V gene lookup returns CDR1 DFQATT and CDR2 SNEGSKA (reference sequence). V was pared by 6 bases and J by 0 bases, with 21 bases between. The CDR3 sequence: CSASAIGSSIAKNIQYF. The DNA for the CDR3 is TGCAGTGCCTCGGCCATAGGAAGCTCTATAGCCAAAAACATTCAGTACTTC.

This clonotype appeared many times. The V and J genes are TRBV5-5 and TRBJ2-7; the match to TRBD1 covers 7 bases. Germline values: CDR1 SGHKS, CDR2 YYEKEE (reference sequence). The CDR3 runs to 15 residues. J lost 0 bases, V lost 2 bases, and 5 bases had no gene match. CDR3: CASSFGQAASYEQYF. In DNA, the CDR3 is TGTGCCAGCAGCTTTGGACAGGCAGCCTCCTACGAGCAGTACTTC.

This clonotype came up many times. The V call is TRBV20-1, the J call TRBJ2-5; maybe TRBD2 (6 bases). The CDR3 runs to 14 residues. With 0 bases removed from V and 5 bases from J, the gap between germline ends came to 13 bases. Germline loops: CDR1 DFQATT, CDR2 SNEGSKA (reference sequence). The CDR3 here is CSARDPRAGETQYF. The CDR3 DNA is TGCAGTGCTAGAGATCCCCGGGCGGGGGAGACCCAGTACTTC.

This sequence joins TRBV4-3 and TRBJ2-3, with a possible D match to TRBD2 (5 bases). CDR1 LGHNA and CDR2 YSLEER come from the germline V gene. The V end was cut by 5 bases, the J end by 4 bases, with 16 bases between. The CDR3 length is 15 residues. The CDR3 is CASSSGIRGSDTQYF. The CDR3 region has the DNA TGCGCCAGCAGCTCCGGGATCCGAGGCTCAGATACGCAGTATTTT.

This clonotype was picked up many times. The V call is TRBV2, the J call TRBJ2-5; 7 bases are a match to TRBD1. Germline assignment: CDR1 SNHLY and CDR2 FYNNEI. Trimming took 10 bases from V and 7 from J; bases not matched to a gene: 27. The CDR3 runs 18 residues. CDR3 loop: CATTRDSRGIGQGGTQYF. DNA for the CDR3: TGTGCCACCACCCGGGACAGCAGAGGGATAGGCCAAGGCGGGACCCAGTACTTC.

V usage is TRBV6-6 and J usage is TRBJ2-7; 7 bases match TRBD1. Germline CDR1 reads MNHNY; CDR2 reads SVGAGI (reference sequence). V shed 4 bases and J 6 bases; nucleotides not matched to a gene: 9. CDR3 length: 14 amino acids. The CDR3 here is CASSFSGQASEQYF. CDR3 bases: TGTGCCAGCAGTTTTTCAGGACAGGCTTCCGAGCAGTACTTC.

This clonotype was seen a few times. This chain's CDR3 is CASSPPGQYNEQFF. The CDR3 nucleotides read TGCGCCAGCAGCCCACCGGGACAGTACAATGAGCAGTTCTTC. This rearrangement joins TRBV5-1 to TRBJ2-1, with 7 bases fitting TRBD1. This CDR3 has 14 amino acids. CDR1 SGHRS and CDR2 YFSETQ come from the germline V gene. V lost 4 bases and J lost 4; bases outside the gene matches: 5.